This TCR beta chain was retrieved from a study of vaccination effects on CD4 cells after COVID-19. Clones were read by immunoSEQ multiplex PCR, and TCRdb kept only the in-frame ones, dropping some. The table has 26,000 or so clones, roughly four fifths seen once; the top ten hold around 1.4%. With regard to this clone: Its target is unknown.

Sequencing followed a ViraFEST assay step that expanded antigen-specific CD4+ T cells with viral peptide pools. Researchers isolated CD4+ T cells once approximately ten days of culture had elapsed. Each participant was administered two doses of either the BNT162b2 or the mRNA-1273 vaccine. V was pared by 2 bases and J by 1 base, with 12 bases between. CDR3 length: 16 residues. Germline V gene lookup returns CDR1 MGHRA and CDR2 YSYEKL. Study observations and caveats: No early post-infection timepoints were available in the study, which also included few convalescent patients.

The sequence was collected from a human donor who received a COVID-19 vaccine. Some clones in this sample may be carry-over from other donors' samples. The source was CD4+ T cells from PBMCs cultured with HCoV-NL63 spike peptides, collected after COVID-19 vaccination. The chain employs TRBV4-1 and TRBJ1-5; D is ambiguous. The DNA of the CDR3 is TGCGCCAGCAGCCAATCGGAGTTTAGAAGCAATCAGCCCCAGCATTTT. Translated: CASSQSEFRSNQPQHF.